Below are 9 T cell receptor beta chains sequenced from a single sample in a study of shared clonotypes between healthy human individuals. The table came from immunoSEQ multiplex PCR; TCRdb's copy has only in-frame clones and leaves some out. Among 100,000 or so clones listed, roughly 70% were seen once. The specimen was memory CD8+ T cells sorted from blood. Subset denoted: CD45RO+ cells pooled with CCR7-negative TemRA cells. Source of these receptors: a woman in her thirties in good health.

V is TRBV29-1 and J is TRBJ2-7; 8 positions agree with TRBD2. In germline, CDR1 is SQVTM, CDR2 ANQGSEA. The J segment lost 3 bases and the V segment lost 5 bases, leaving 3 bases of the junction unmatched. There are 12 residues in the CDR3. The CDR3 DNA follows: TGCAGCGTTCAAACTAGCGGCTACGAGCAGTACTTC. This encodes CSVQTSGYEQYF.

This clone was seen once. The chain recombines TRBV30 with TRBJ1-2; D unresolved. Germline values: CDR1 GTSNPN, CDR2 SVGIG (reference sequence). V was shortened by 2 bases and J by 4 bases, with 8 bases between the two germline ends. The CDR3 loop spans 12 amino acids. The CDR3 spells CAWSKGFYGYTF. The CDR3 coding sequence is TGTGCCTGGAGTAAAGGTTTCTATGGCTACACCTTC.

A few counts support this clone. A much larger clone lies one base from this, so it may be a read error. Other DNA sequences of this sample code for an identical CDR3. The chain joins TRBV6-4 to TRBJ2-6, with D uncertain. CDR1 MRHNA and CDR2 SNTAGT come from the germline V gene. Deletions cut 0 bases from V and 0 bases from J, with 3 bases between. The CDR3 loop spans 15 amino acids. The CDR3 coding sequence is TGTGCCAGCAGTGACTCCAACTCTGGGGCCAACGTCCTGACTTTC. Residues: CASSDSNSGANVLTF.

In its sample, this clone was seen a few times. The rearrangement joins TRBV28 to TRBJ1-5; TRBD1 matches 7 bases. The ends lost 6 bases at V and 4 bases at J; junction bases unmatched: 3. Germline values: CDR1 MDHEN, CDR2 SYDVKM. The CDR3 covers 13 residues. Written as DNA, the CDR3 is TGTGCCAGCAGGGGGACAGTAAATCAGCCCCAGCATTTT. It specifies CASRGTVNQPQHF.

V gene TRBV11-2 combines with J gene TRBJ2-7, with TRBD2 matching 10 bases. CDR1 and CDR2 from the germline V gene are SGHAT and FQNNGV. V lost 1 base and J lost 5; bases outside the gene matches: 2. CDR3 length: 14 residues. The CDR3, as DNA: TGTGCCAGCAGCTTAGGAGCGGGAGGGAACGAGCAGTACTTC. Translating it yields CASSLGAGGNEQYF.

This clone was picked up a small number of times. V usage is TRBV25-1 and J usage is TRBJ1-4, with 10 bases that match TRBD1. The CDR3 consists of 16 residues. From germline, CDR1 is MGHDK and CDR2 SYGVNS. V trimming: 4 bases; J trimming: 8 bases; junction bases outside the gene matches: 10. The CDR3, as DNA: TGTGCCAGCAGTGGCCCCATCGACAGGGGGCGCGAAAAACTGTTTTTT. Protein sequence: CASSGPIDRGREKLFF.

This clone was counted a single time. The chain uses TRBV5-4 and TRBJ2-5; D unclear. CDR1 and CDR2 (germline): SGHNT, YYREEE (reference sequence). The V and J ends lost 2 bases and 1 base respectively, with 3 bases between them. The CDR3 consists of 12 residues. The CDR3 loop is CASSFGQETQYF. DNA for the CDR3: TGTGCCAGCAGCTTCGGCCAAGAGACCCAGTACTTC.

The rearrangement joins TRBV9 to TRBJ2-7; D might be TRBD1 or TRBD2, each matching 5 bases. CDR3 size: 14 residues. V was trimmed by 3 bases and J by 2 bases, leaving 12 bases between them. In germline, CDR1 is SGDLS, CDR2 YYNGEE. CDR3: CASSAGLGAYEQYF. For the CDR3, the DNA is TGTGCCAGCAGCGCTGGTCTGGGGGCCTACGAGCAGTACTTC.

This chain connects TRBV6-4 to TRBJ2-1; TRBD1 is a possible D gene (5 bases). CDR3 size: 16 residues. Trimming stripped 3 bases from V and 0 bases from J, with 12 bases between. CDR1 is MRHNA, CDR2 SNTAGT, per germline. The DNA for the CDR3 is TGTGCCAGCAGTGAAGGGGTTCCCCGCTCCTACAATGAGCAGTTCTTC. This gives the protein CASSEGVPRSYNEQFF.